The 12 T cell receptor beta chains below all came from one sample that was sequenced in a study of Ad26.COV2.S vaccination and SARS-CoV-2 variants. The treatment: around 19 received Ad26.COV2.S at low or high dose, single or two shots; roughly 5 received placebo; per-sample allocation not given. The investigators took samples on day 63 after the first vaccine or placebo injection. Generated by immunoSEQ multiplex PCR, the TCRdb table keeps only in-frame clones and is missing some. The sample has 300,000 to 350,000 clones, less than 90% seen once; the top ten hold around 6.4%. The sequences come from peripheral blood, collected in a trial of Ad26.COV2.S vaccine versus placebo. Source of these receptors: a person between 18 and 65 years old who received the Ad26.COV2.S COVID-19 vaccine or a placebo.

The chain combines TRBV6-2 or TRBV6-3 with TRBJ1-1, with D unresolved. The CDR3 totals 13 residues. Germline V gene data show CDR1 as MNHEY and CDR2 as SVGEGT. V was trimmed by 2 bases and J by 4 bases, leaving 8 bases between them. This CDR3 reads CASSYEEGTEAFF. The DNA of the CDR3 is TGTGCCAGCAGTTACGAGGAGGGCACTGAAGCTTTCTTT.

This chain links TRBV7-2 with TRBJ1-2, with 8 bases lining up with TRBD1. The ends lost 5 bases at V and 1 base at J; junction bases unmatched: 9. CDR3 length: 16 residues. The germline V gene encodes CDR1 SGHTA and CDR2 FQGNSA. The CDR3 sequence: CASSLGTGQINYGYTF. For the CDR3, the DNA is TGTGCCAGCAGCCTCGGGACAGGCCAGATTAACTATGGCTACACCTTC.

The V and J genes are TRBV9 and TRBJ2-1, with TRBD2 matching 16 bases. Germline assignment: CDR1 SGDLS and CDR2 YYNGEE. Germline trimming cut 1 base from V and 10 bases from J; bases unmatched to any gene: 20. The CDR3 extends over 21 amino acids. CDR3 region: CASSVNPEEGGTSGRGREQFF. The CDR3 region has the DNA TGTGCCAGCAGCGTAAACCCCGAAGAGGGGGGGACTAGCGGGAGGGGTCGGGAGCAGTTCTTC.

The chain uses TRBV19 and TRBJ2-5; D is unclear. Germline loops: CDR1 LNHDA, CDR2 SQIVND (reference sequence). The CDR3 is 14 amino acids. The V gene lost 3 bases and the J gene lost 3 bases, with 11 bases spanning the gap. The CDR3 reads CASSMRSAEETQYF. The CDR3 nucleotides are TGTGCCAGTAGTATGAGGTCGGCAGAAGAGACCCAGTACTTC.

This clone was seen just once. The chain employs TRBV3-1 (or the pseudogene TRBV3-2) and TRBJ2-1; perhaps D is TRBD1 or TRBD2 (5 bases each). The CDR3 runs to 17 residues. Deletions cut 3 bases from V and 3 bases from J, with 18 bases between. CDR1 and CDR2 from the germline V gene are LGHDT and YNNKEL (reference sequence). CDR3 bases: TGTGCCAGCAGCCAGATCGTCCGGGACCCCTGCTACAATGAGCAGTTCTTC. The encoded protein is CASSQIVRDPCYNEQFF.

The rearrangement joins TRBV19 to TRBJ2-2; 8 bases line up with TRBD2. CDR1 is LNHDA and CDR2 is SQIVND in the germline V gene (reference sequence). V was pared by 6 bases and J by 4 bases, with 10 bases of the junction left unmatched. The CDR3 contains 16 residues. The CDR3 here is CASRRIAGSVTGELFF. The CDR3 region has the DNA TGTGCCAGTAGAAGAATAGCGGGGTCTGTCACCGGGGAGCTGTTTTTT.

This clone was observed a few times. The V gene is TRBV28, the J gene TRBJ2-1; D is unresolved. Germline V gene sequence: CDR1 MDHEN, CDR2 SYDVKM. CDR3 length: 12 amino acids. V lost 7 bases and J lost 6, with 10 bases in between. The CDR3 nucleotides read TGTGCCAGCACCGTAATGGCCAATGAGCAGTTCTTC. It yields the protein CASTVMANEQFF.

The chain joins TRBV28 to TRBJ2-1; TRBD1 agrees at 9 bases. Germline CDR1 reads MDHEN; CDR2 reads SYDVKM. The J segment lost 8 bases and the V segment lost 9 bases, leaving 11 bases of the junction unmatched. This CDR3 is 14 amino acids long. Here the CDR3 reads CASQHGDRVHEQFF. The CDR3 DNA sequence: TGTGCCAGTCAGCACGGGGACAGGGTCCATGAGCAGTTCTTC.

This clone is a singleton in its sample. The chain combines TRBV6-2 or TRBV6-3 with TRBJ2-7; D perhaps matches TRBD2 (5 bases). Germline V lookup: CDR1 MNHEY, CDR2 SVGEGT. Trimming left V 5 bases short and J 0 bases short, with 17 bases between. This CDR3 has 16 residues. CDR3 nucleotides: TGTGCCAGCAGTCTTCGGGGTCCTATGGGCTCCTACGAGCAGTACTTC. Protein: CASSLRGPMGSYEQYF.

This chain uses TRBV10-3 with TRBJ1-6; unclear D gene. The germline V gene encodes CDR1 ENHRY and CDR2 SYGVKD. V was clipped by 3 bases and J by 8 bases, with 8 bases between them. The CDR3 has 13 residues. The CDR3 nucleotides are TGTGCCATCAGTGATGTCGGCTATTCACCCCTCCACTTT. As protein: CAISDVGYSPLHF.

About this clone itself: Other DNA sequences in this sample translate to the same CDR3. This sequence joins TRBV9 and TRBJ1-3, with no clear D. This CDR3 has 13 residues. Germline V lookup: CDR1 SGDLS, CDR2 YYNGEE. V was cut by 0 bases and J by 4 bases, with 5 bases left in between. The CDR3 DNA sequence: TGTGCCAGCAGCGTAGACTCGGGAAACACCATATATTTT. It encodes CASSVDSGNTIYF.

This clone showed up just a few times. This CDR3 is CASSERVGNQPQHF. In nucleotides, the CDR3 is TGTGCCAGCAGTGAAAGGGTAGGCAATCAGCCCCAGCATTTT. This chain joins TRBV6-1 and TRBJ1-5; no clear D. CDR1 is MNHNS and CDR2 is SASEGT in the germline V gene. This CDR3 contains 14 residues. With 2 bases removed from V and 2 bases from J, the gap between germline ends came to 7 bases.